The T cell receptor beta chain under discussion was sequenced for a study of immune heterogeneity within non-small cell lung tumors. V shed 3 bases and J shed 1 base, with 10 bases lying between them. This CDR3 comprises 14 residues. Germline V gene data show CDR1 as DFQATT and CDR2 as SNEGSKA (reference sequence). Template material for each sample was about 0.55 ug of bulk tumor genomic DNA. Collection of several biopsies per primary tumor, spaced far apart, took place during surgery. With untreated, newly diagnosed non-small cell lung cancer, the patients went on to undergo curative surgery. This clonotype was recorded many times. The target antigen is unknown. Amplifying TCR beta CDR3 involved multiplex PCR carried out with 32 V and 13 J primers. TCRdb reprocessed the multiplex PCR reads with MiXCR, giving one entry per CDR3 protein. The table records some 31,000 distinct CDR3 sequences, around 26% of them present only once.

Study-level results: Within each patient, tumor sites shared identical dominant CDR3 beta clonotypes and also held site-unique high-frequency clones.

The sequenced sample consisted of lung tumor tissue. V gene TRBV20-1 combines with J gene TRBJ1-3; the D gene is possibly TRBD1 (5 bases). The sequence derives from a man aged 40-55 years with non-small cell lung cancer. CDR3 sequence: CSASGRASGNTIYF. For the CDR3, the DNA is TGCAGTGCTAGTGGCAGGGCGTCTGGAAACACCATATATTTT.